What follows describes a single T cell receptor (beta chain). This entry is derived from a study of blood T cell repertoires in COVID-19. Overall study context: T cells, B-cell-depleted T cells, or PBMCs supplied cDNA or gDNA.

V lost 1 base and J 5 bases, leaving 7 bases between the germline ends. Per germline, CDR1 SEHNR and CDR2 FQNEAQ (reference sequence). CDR3 length equals 13 residues. TCRdb keeps only in-frame clones here, not all; method: immunoSEQ multiplex PCR. The table lists over 150,000 clones, roughly four fifths of them singletons. Grouping used clinical history reported by participants in a survey and questionnaire. The receptor comes from a man in his forties who had recovered from COVID-19. This chain joins TRBV7-9 and TRBJ2-3, with D tentatively TRBD2 (6 bases). The sample comprised PBMCs or T cells enriched from blood (not recorded which). The CDR3 DNA reads TGTGCCAGCAGCTTAGTGGGGGGAGATACGCAGTATTTT. Translating gives CASSLVGGDTQYF.